This TCR beta chain comes out of a study of cytomegalovirus exposure and HLA in healthy donors. Study-level information: From 190 million or so T cells, an earlier analysis saw 120 million or so unique TCR beta sequences.

Both 60 Vbeta primers and 13 Jbeta primers went into the PCR. TCRdb keeps only in-frame clones here, not all; method: immunoSEQ multiplex PCR. The table shows roughly 150,000 clones, with 65% to 85% occurring only once. This clone was counted only a few times. The antigen is unknown. Within the sample, other DNA sequences also encode this same CDR3. Findings and limits, study-wide: Immune exposure data for these donors was limited to CMV serostatus. Most subjects' HLA-A and HLA-B alleles were reportedly predicted from TCR beta sequences.

The CDR3 is made up of 13 amino acids. The V and J ends lost 1 base and 1 base respectively, with 4 bases between them. The V gene's germline CDR1 is LNHDA and CDR2 SQIVND (reference sequence). Sequenced material: PBMCs. This TCR came from a woman aged 18-29 years in good health and CMV-seronegative. The rearrangement links TRBV19 to TRBJ1-1, with no clear D. This CDR3 reads CASSIVKNTEAFF. CDR3 bases: TGTGCCAGTAGTATAGTTAAGAACACTGAAGCTTTCTTT.